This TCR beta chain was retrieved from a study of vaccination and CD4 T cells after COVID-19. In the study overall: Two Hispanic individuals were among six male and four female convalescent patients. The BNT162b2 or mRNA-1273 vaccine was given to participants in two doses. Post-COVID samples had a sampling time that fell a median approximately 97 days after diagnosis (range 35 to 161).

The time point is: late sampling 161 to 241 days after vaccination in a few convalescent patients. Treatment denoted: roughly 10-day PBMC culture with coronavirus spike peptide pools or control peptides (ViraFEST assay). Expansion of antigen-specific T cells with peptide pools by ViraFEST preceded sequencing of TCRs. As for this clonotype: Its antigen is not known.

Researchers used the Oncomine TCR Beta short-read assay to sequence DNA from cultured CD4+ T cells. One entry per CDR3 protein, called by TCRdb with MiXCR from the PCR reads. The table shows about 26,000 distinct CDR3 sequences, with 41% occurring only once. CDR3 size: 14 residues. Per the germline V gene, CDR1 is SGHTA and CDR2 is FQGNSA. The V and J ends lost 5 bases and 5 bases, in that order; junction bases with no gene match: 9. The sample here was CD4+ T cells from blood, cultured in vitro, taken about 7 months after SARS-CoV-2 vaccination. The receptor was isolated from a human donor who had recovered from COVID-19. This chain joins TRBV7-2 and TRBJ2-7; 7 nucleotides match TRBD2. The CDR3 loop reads CASSPWASGDEQYF. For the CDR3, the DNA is TGTGCCAGCAGCCCGTGGGCTAGCGGCGACGAGCAGTACTTC.